The source of this T cell receptor (beta chain) is a study of T-cell memory formation after mild COVID-19. The wider study: Most TCR clusters belonged to a single donor. Broader study findings: Most CD4+ clones that shrank were in CM and EM, while CD8+ ones turned up in EMRA.

Germline CDR1 reads MNHEY; CDR2 reads SMNVEV (reference sequence). V lost 6 bases and J 4 bases, leaving 13 bases between the germline ends. This CDR3 is built from 14 residues. This clonotype was seen a handful of times. What it binds is not known. TCRdb re-called the 5' RACE reads through MiXCR, storing one row per CDR3 protein. Here the sample spans about 44,000 distinct CDR3 sequences, 6% to 8.5% being singletons. The gene calls are TRBV27 and TRBJ1-3; D gene uncertain. The clonotype comes from an adult who had mild COVID-19 (a few samples of this study predate the infection). Cell type and time point are not known. The sequenced sample consisted of PBMCs or a T cell subset sorted from them (not recorded which). The CDR3 loop reads CASRGLGLGNTIYF. DNA of the CDR3: TGTGCCAGCAGAGGGTTGGGGTTGGGAAACACCATATATTTT.